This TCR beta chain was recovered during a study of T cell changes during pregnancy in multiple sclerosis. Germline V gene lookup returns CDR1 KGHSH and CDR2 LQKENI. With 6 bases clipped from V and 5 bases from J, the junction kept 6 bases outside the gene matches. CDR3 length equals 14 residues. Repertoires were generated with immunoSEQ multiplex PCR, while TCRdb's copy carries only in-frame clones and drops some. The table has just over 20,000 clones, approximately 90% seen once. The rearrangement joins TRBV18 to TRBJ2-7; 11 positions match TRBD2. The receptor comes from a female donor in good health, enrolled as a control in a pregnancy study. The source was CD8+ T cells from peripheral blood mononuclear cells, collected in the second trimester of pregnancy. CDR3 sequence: CASSHSGRANEQYF. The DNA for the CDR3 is TGTGCCAGCTCTCATAGCGGGAGGGCCAACGAGCAGTACTTC. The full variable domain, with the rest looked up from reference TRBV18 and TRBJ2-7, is NAGVMQNPRHLVRRRGQEARLRCSPMKGHSHVYWYRQLPEEGLKFMVYLQKENIIDESGMPKERFSAEFPKEGPSILRIQQVVRGDSAAYFCASSHSGRANEQYFGPGTRLTVT.